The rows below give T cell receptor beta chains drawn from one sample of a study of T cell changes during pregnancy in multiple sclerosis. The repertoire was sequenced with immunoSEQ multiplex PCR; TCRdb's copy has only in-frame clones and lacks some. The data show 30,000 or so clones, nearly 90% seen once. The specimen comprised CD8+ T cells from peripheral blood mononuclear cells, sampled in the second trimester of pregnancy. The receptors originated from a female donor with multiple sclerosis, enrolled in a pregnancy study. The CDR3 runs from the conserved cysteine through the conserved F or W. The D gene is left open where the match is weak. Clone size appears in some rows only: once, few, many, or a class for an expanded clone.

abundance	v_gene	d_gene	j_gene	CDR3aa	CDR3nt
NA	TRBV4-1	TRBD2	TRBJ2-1	CASDPGTSAYNEQFF	TGCGCCAGCGACCCCGGGACTAGCGCCTACAATGAGCAGTTCTTC
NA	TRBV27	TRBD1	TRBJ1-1	CASSSTGGGTEAFF	TGTGCCAGCAGTAGCACAGGGGGAGGGACTGAAGCTTTCTTT
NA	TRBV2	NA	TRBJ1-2	CASSEWEWGVDYTF	TGTGCCAGCAGTGAATGGGAGTGGGGAGTGGACTACACCTTC
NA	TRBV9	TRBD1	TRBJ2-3	CASSPGQGARTQYF	TGTGCCAGCAGTCCGGGACAGGGGGCAAGGACGCAGTATTTT
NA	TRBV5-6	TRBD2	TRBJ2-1	CASLIAGPSYNEQFF	TGTGCCAGTCTTATAGCGGGGCCTTCCTACAATGAGCAGTTCTTC
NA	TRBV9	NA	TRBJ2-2	CASSVQGYTGELFF	TGTGCCAGCAGCGTACAGGGGTACACCGGGGAGCTGTTTTTT
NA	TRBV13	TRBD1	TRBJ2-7	CASSWTGTGTYEQYF	TGTGCCAGCAGCTGGACCGGGACAGGGACTTACGAGCAGTACTTC
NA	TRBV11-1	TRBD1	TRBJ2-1	CASSLSRGNEQFF	TGTGCCAGCAGCTTATCCAGGGGGAATGAGCAGTTCTTC
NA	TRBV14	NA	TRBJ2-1	CASSQDGRGRNSYNEQFF	TGTGCCAGCAGCCAAGATGGTCGAGGGAGGAACTCCTACAATGAGCAGTTCTTC
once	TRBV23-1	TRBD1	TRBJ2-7	CASKDRELYEQYF	TGCGCCAGTAAGGACAGGGAACTCTACGAGCAGTACTTC
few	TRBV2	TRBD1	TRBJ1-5	CASSEQVTGGNQPQHF	TGTGCCAGCAGTGAACAAGTGACAGGGGGCAATCAGCCCCAGCATTTT
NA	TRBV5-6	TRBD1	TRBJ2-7	CASSEGDRGAYEQYF	TGTGCCAGCAGCGAAGGGGACAGGGGTGCCTACGAGCAGTACTTC
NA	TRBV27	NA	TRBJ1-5	CASSSQGSNQPQHF	TGTGCCAGCAGTTCTCAGGGGAGCAATCAGCCCCAGCATTTT
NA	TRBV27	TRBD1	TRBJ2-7	CASSSPQGAIYEQYF	TGTGCCAGCAGTTCACCCCAGGGGGCGATCTACGAGCAGTACTTC
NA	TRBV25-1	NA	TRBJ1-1	CASSESRDVTEAFF	TGTGCCAGCAGTGAATCGAGGGATGTCACTGAAGCTTTCTTT
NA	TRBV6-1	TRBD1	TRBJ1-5	CASSEWDRGGQPQHF	TGTGCCAGCAGTGAATGGGACAGGGGAGGTCAGCCCCAGCATTTT
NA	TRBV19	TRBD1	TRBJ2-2	CASSATGERTGELFF	TGTGCCAGTAGTGCCACAGGGGAAAGGACCGGGGAGCTGTTTTTT
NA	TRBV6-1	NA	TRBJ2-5	CASSERTAQYF	TGTGCCAGCAGTGAAAGGACAGCCCAGTACTTC
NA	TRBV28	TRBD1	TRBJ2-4	CASSPGQGPKNIQYF	TGTGCCAGCAGTCCGGGACAGGGTCCCAAAAACATTCAGTACTTC
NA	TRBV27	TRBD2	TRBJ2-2	CASSKLLAGEAGELFF	TGTGCCAGCAGTAAATTACTAGCGGGAGAGGCCGGGGAGCTGTTTTTT
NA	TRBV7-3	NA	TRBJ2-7	CASSLDTNYEQYF	TGTGCCAGCAGCCTGGACACGAACTACGAGCAGTACTTC
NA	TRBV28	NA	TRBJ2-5	CATGLGSRETQYF	TGTGCCACCGGATTGGGGAGCCGGGAGACCCAGTACTTC
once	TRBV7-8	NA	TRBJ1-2	CASSLASGGATVYGYTF	TGTGCCAGCAGCTTAGCCTCTGGGGGGGCAACGGTCTATGGCTACACCTTC
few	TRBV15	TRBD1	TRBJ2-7	CATSRERTGSYEQYF	TGTGCCACCAGCAGAGAGCGGACAGGATCCTACGAGCAGTACTTC
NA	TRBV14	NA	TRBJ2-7	CASSAHFTGLQQYF	TGTGCCAGCAGCGCCCATTTTACAGGGCTTCAGCAGTACTTC
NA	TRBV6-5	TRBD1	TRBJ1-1	CASSLWTGMNTEAFF	TGTGCCAGCAGTCTATGGACAGGGATGAACACTGAAGCTTTCTTT
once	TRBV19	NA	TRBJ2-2	CASSNQDVTGELFF	TGTGCCAGTAGTAATCAGGATGTCACCGGGGAGCTGTTTTTT
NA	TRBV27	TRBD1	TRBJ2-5	CASSRRDRSETQYF	TGTGCCAGCAGCCGACGGGACAGGTCGGAGACCCAGTACTTC
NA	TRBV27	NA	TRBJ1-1	CASSSRWGSDTEAFF	TGTGCCAGCAGTTCCAGGTGGGGCAGCGACACTGAAGCTTTCTTT